This T cell receptor (beta chain) was documented in a study of cytomegalovirus exposure and HLA in healthy donors. Points from the study as a whole: Association of a missense DCLRE1C variant with TCR beta V- and J-gene trimming was reported in a later analysis. The classifier reportedly diagnosed cytomegalovirus status with high specificity and sensitivity.

The PCR was carried out with 60 Vbeta primers and 13 Jbeta primers. Some clones are missing from TCRdb's copy, which holds only in-frame ones; the method was immunoSEQ multiplex PCR. This repertoire comprises around 52,000 clones; its ten largest clones make up roughly 25%. As concerns this clone: What it binds is unknown. Within the sample, other DNA sequences also encode this same CDR3.

The clonotype originates from a middle-aged man in good health and CMV-seropositive. Sequenced sample: PBMCs.

CDR3 sequence reads: CASSGQGGETQYF. The CDR3 DNA sequence: TGTGCCAGCAGTGGCCAGGGAGGGGAGACCCAGTACTTC. The genes are TRBV6-1 and TRBJ2-5; 7 bases are a match to TRBD2. This CDR3 has 13 amino acids. Germline CDR1 is MNHNS and CDR2 is SASEGT. Unmatched junction bases numbered 4, after V lost 4 bases and J lost 5 bases.